Listed here are 27 T cell receptor beta chains from one sample, sequenced in a study of CD8 T cells in ankylosing spondylitis. TCRdb re-called the 5' RACE reads through MiXCR, storing one row per CDR3 protein. The sample has 120,000 or so distinct CDR3 sequences; approximately 15% are singletons. Sequenced sample: blood, either unsorted or a sorted T cell fraction (not recorded which). The receptors here all came from a female donor with ankylosing spondylitis or in good health (not recorded which).

This clonotype has ten or more counts. The chain recombines TRBV28 with TRBJ2-1; D gene unclear. Germline loops: CDR1 MDHEN, CDR2 SYDVKM. The CDR3 has 15 amino acids. Deletions cut 6 bases from V and 0 bases from J, with 12 bases between. The CDR3 bases are TGTGCCAGCAGGAAATTAACGGGCTCCTACAATGAGCAGTTCTTC. Its translation is CASRKLTGSYNEQFF. Variable domain in full (rest from reference TRBV28 and TRBJ2-1): DVKVTQSSRYLVKRTGEKVFLECVQDMDHENMFWYRQDPGLGLRLIYFSYDVKMKEKGDIPEGYSVSREKKERFSLILESASTNQTSMYLCASRKLTGSYNEQFFGPGTRLTVL.

This clonotype was seen at least ten times. The chain has TRBV21-1 and TRBJ2-7. TRBV21-1 is an annotated pseudogene. CDR3 length: 15 residues. The CDR3 DNA reads TGTGCCACCTCTACTAAAGTCACCATGCTTTACGAGCAGTACTTC. It translates to CATSTKVTMLYEQYF.

This clonotype was seen more than once but under ten times. This sequence joins TRBV7-2 and TRBJ2-1; 9 positions match TRBD1. Germline CDR1 SGHTA, CDR2 FQGNSA. CDR3 size: 16 residues. V lost 0 bases, J lost 6 bases, and 6 bases stayed unmatched. CDR3 nucleotides: TGTGCCAGCAGCTTAGCGCCAGGACAGGGGCGCAATGAGCAGTTCTTC. It is translated as CASSLAPGQGRNEQFF.

Only a few counts were recorded for this clonotype. This chain links TRBV7-2 with TRBJ2-3; 8 nucleotides agree with TRBD2. The J segment lost 4 bases and the V segment lost 1 base, leaving 4 bases of the junction unmatched. The CDR3 has 15 residues. Per germline, CDR1 SGHTA and CDR2 FQGNSA. The CDR3, as DNA: TGTGCCAGCAGCTTAGACGGGGGGGCTTCAGATACGCAGTATTTT. Protein: CASSLDGGASDTQYF.

The table lists this clonotype with a few counts. This sequence joins TRBV20-1 and TRBJ2-3; D perhaps matches TRBD2 (5 bases). V lost 3 bases to trimming and J lost 2 bases, with 12 bases between them. The germline CDR1 and CDR2 sequences are DFQATT and SNEGSKA (reference sequence). The CDR3 runs 14 residues. The CDR3 region has the DNA TGCAGTGCTAGCACCAGCGGATACACAGATACGCAGTATTTT. It is translated as CSASTSGYTDTQYF.

This clonotype was observed at least ten times. This sequence joins TRBV29-1 and TRBJ2-5; TRBD2 is a possible D gene (5 bases). V lost 4 bases and J 5 bases, leaving 11 bases between the germline ends. The CDR3 spans 12 residues. Germline V lookup: CDR1 SQVTM, CDR2 ANQGSEA. The DNA for the CDR3 is TGCAGCGTTGCCGAGGGAAGGGAGACCCAGTACTTC. This gives the protein CSVAEGRETQYF.

This clonotype was picked up a small number of times. The V call is TRBV30, the J call TRBJ2-5; D remains unclear. This CDR3 is built from 11 residues. The V gene lost 0 bases and the J gene lost 2 bases, with 1 base spanning the gap. In germline, CDR1 is GTSNPN, CDR2 SVGIG (reference sequence). The CDR3 DNA sequence: TGTGCCTGGAGTGTGCAAGAGACCCAGTACTTC. This gives the protein CAWSVQETQYF.

There are many counts of this clonotype. The genes are TRBV6-1 and TRBJ1-1, with D maybe TRBD1 (6 bases). The germline CDR1 and CDR2 sequences are MNHNS and SASEGT. V lost 6 bases and J lost 3, with 11 bases in between. The CDR3 runs to 13 residues. CDR3 loop: CASSPRGDTEAFF. The CDR3 DNA sequence: TGTGCCAGCAGCCCGAGGGGGGACACTGAAGCTTTCTTT.

There are many counts of this clonotype. V gene TRBV29-1 combines with J gene TRBJ2-2; 8 bases fit TRBD1. Germline-derived CDR1 and CDR2 are SQVTM and ANQGSEA. The CDR3 contains 14 residues. J gave up 2 bases and V 6 bases, and 5 bases lay outside the gene matches. In nucleotides, the CDR3 is TGCAGCGTGTACGGACAGGGCAACACCGGGGAGCTGTTTTTT. Its translation: CSVYGQGNTGELFF.

V gene TRBV2 combines with J gene TRBJ2-1, with 7 bases identical to TRBD1. The CDR3 has 14 amino acids. CDR1 is SNHLY and CDR2 is FYNNEI in the germline V gene. Germline trimming cut 3 bases from V and 6 bases from J; bases unmatched to any gene: 5. CDR3 protein: CASSDSRGINEQFF. The CDR3, as DNA: TGTGCCAGCAGTGATTCCAGGGGGATCAATGAGCAGTTCTTC.

The sample holds a few counts of this clonotype. This chain links TRBV3-1 with TRBJ2-2; 9 bases are a match to TRBD2. Per the germline V gene, CDR1 is LGHDT and CDR2 is YNNKEL (reference sequence). Trimming took 1 base from V and 3 from J; bases not matched to a gene: 3. The CDR3 runs to 16 residues. CDR3 sequence: CASSQVAGVHTGELFF. The CDR3 DNA is TGTGCCAGCAGCCAAGTAGCGGGAGTTCACACCGGGGAGCTGTTTTTT. Filled out from reference TRBV3-1 and TRBJ2-2, the complete variable domain reads DTAVSQTPKYLVTQMGNDKSIKCEQNLGHDTMYWYKQDSKKFLKIMFSYNNKELIINETVPNRFSPKSPDKAHLNLHINSLELGDSAVYFCASSQVAGVHTGELFFGEGSRLTVL.

This clonotype was seen many times. This chain uses TRBV15 with TRBJ2-7, with 9 bases that match TRBD2. Germline assignment: CDR1 LNHNV and CDR2 YYDKDF (reference sequence). The length of the CDR3 is 14 residues. With 3 bases clipped from V and 1 base from J, the junction kept 1 base outside the gene matches. This CDR3 is CATSRTSGSYEQYF. The CDR3 coding sequence is TGTGCCACCAGCAGGACTAGCGGATCCTACGAGCAGTACTTC.

In the case of this clonotype: A single base separates this from a much larger clone, so it may be a read error. The chain couples TRBV10-2 to TRBJ1-1, with D perhaps matching TRBD1 (5 bases). Germline lookup yields CDR1 WSHSY and CDR2 SAAADI. The CDR3 covers 14 residues. Trimming pared 3 bases from V and 2 bases from J, leaving 10 bases between. The CDR3 DNA reads as TGCGCCAGCAGTGACAGGGCGACAAACACTGAAGCTTTCTTT. The encoded protein is CASSDRATNTEAFF.

This clonotype was seen more than once but under ten times. This sequence joins TRBV6-5 and TRBJ2-3, with 13 bases lining up with TRBD2. From germline, CDR1 is MNHEY and CDR2 SVGAGI. The CDR3 length is 15 residues. The junction had 3 bases not matched to a gene; V was cut back by 0 bases and J by 9 bases. The CDR3: CASSYSGTSGETQYF. The CDR3, as DNA: TGTGCCAGCAGTTACTCCGGGACTAGCGGGGAAACGCAGTATTTT.

This clonotype has a count of ten or more. J is TRBJ1-2 and V is TRBV28; D perhaps matches TRBD1 (5 bases). Per germline, CDR1 MDHEN and CDR2 SYDVKM. The ends were cut back, 6 bases at V and 2 bases at J, with 13 bases in the middle. The CDR3 is 14 amino acids. The CDR3 nucleotides read TGTGCCAGCAGCTCGGGGACGTCCAACTATGGCTACACCTTC. This sequence encodes CASSSGTSNYGYTF.

This clonotype came up a few times. The V gene is TRBV20-1, the J gene TRBJ2-5; TRBD2 agrees at 12 bases. V was pared by 4 bases and J by 4 bases, with 4 bases of the junction left unmatched. CDR1 and CDR2 from the germline V gene are DFQATT and SNEGSKA (reference sequence). This CDR3 is 14 amino acids long. CDR3 in amino acids: CSAKTSGRGETQYF. In DNA, the CDR3 is TGCAGTGCTAAGACTAGCGGGAGAGGAGAGACCCAGTACTTC.

Only a few counts were recorded for this clonotype. J is TRBJ2-3 and V is TRBV20-1; D unclear. With 5 bases removed from V and 0 bases from J, the gap between germline ends came to 15 bases. CDR1 is DFQATT and CDR2 is SNEGSKA in the germline V gene (reference sequence). The CDR3 has 15 residues. CDR3 in amino acids: CSAPVAGKSTDTQYF. DNA for the CDR3: TGCAGTGCTCCCGTCGCCGGCAAAAGCACAGATACGCAGTATTTT.

V is TRBV7-3 and J is TRBJ2-3, with 10 bases fitting TRBD2. The V gene end was trimmed by 2 bases and the J gene end by 3 bases; junction bases not matched to a gene: 8. This CDR3 has 17 residues. The V gene's germline CDR1 is SGHTA and CDR2 FQGTGA. CDR3 residues: CASSLSPAGGGTDTQYF. In DNA, the CDR3 is TGTGCCAGCAGCTTATCTCCAGCGGGAGGGGGGACAGATACGCAGTATTTT. Complete variable domain (other parts from reference TRBV7-3 and TRBJ2-3): GAGVSQTPSNKVTEKGKYVELRCDPISGHTALYWYRQSLGQGPEFLIYFQGTGAADDSGLPNDRFFAVRPEGSVSTLKIQRTERGDSAVYLCASSLSPAGGGTDTQYFGPGTRLTVL.

V and J are TRBV5-4 and TRBJ2-5; D gene unclear. CDR3 length: 13 residues. Germline CDR1 and CDR2: SGHNT and YYREEE (reference sequence). V was trimmed by 5 bases and J by 5 bases, leaving 13 bases between them. The CDR3 DNA follows: TGTGCCAGCAGACACACTCCAGACGAGACCCAGTACTTC. It codes for CASRHTPDETQYF.

The chain links TRBV10-3 to TRBJ1-1; D unclear. The V and J ends lost 3 bases and 1 base respectively, with 6 bases between them. CDR3 length equals 13 residues. CDR1 is ENHRY and CDR2 is SYGVKD in the germline V gene. The CDR3: CAISEHTNTEAFF. The CDR3 DNA follows: TGTGCCATCAGTGAACACACGAACACTGAAGCTTTCTTT.

Regarding this clonotype: A read error is likely, as this CDR3 ends without the conserved phenylalanine or tryptophan. V gene TRBV25-1 combines with J gene TRBJ2-1; D possibly corresponds to TRBD2 (6 bases). CDR3 length: 19 residues. Germline loops: CDR1 MGHDK, CDR2 SYGVNS. Deletions cut 2 bases from V and 0 bases from J, with 20 bases between. CDR3 nucleotide sequence: TGTGCCAGCAGTGAAACGGGACTTACCTCTTTGAGCTCCTACAATGAGCAGTTCTTG. Residues: CASSETGLTSLSSYNEQFL.

V gene TRBV7-2 combines with J gene TRBJ2-3; D unresolved. Germline V gene data show CDR1 as SGHTA and CDR2 as FQGNSA. The CDR3 covers 14 residues. With 1 base removed from V and 2 bases from J, the gap between germline ends came to 7 bases. CDR3 protein: CASSLVGFTDTQYF. CDR3 coding DNA: TGTGCCAGCAGCTTAGTCGGGTTCACAGATACGCAGTATTTT.

J is TRBJ1-2 and V is TRBV12-3 or TRBV12-4; D ambiguous. The V gene lost 5 bases and the J gene lost 4 bases, with 8 bases spanning the gap. The CDR3 totals 12 residues. The CDR3 nucleotides are TGTGCCAGCAGTGACGGTAGCTATGGCTACACCTTC. Translating gives CASSDGSYGYTF.

To note about this clonotype: A much larger clone lies one base from this, so it may be a read error. Without the conserved terminal phenylalanine or tryptophan, this CDR3 likely stems from a read error. The chain links TRBV29-1 to TRBJ2-1; 7 bases agree with TRBD1. Germline V gives CDR1 SQVTM, CDR2 ANQGSEA. Trimming removed 4 bases from V and 6 bases from J; junction bases left unmatched: 9. The CDR3 sequence is 14 residues long. The CDR3 loop is CSVARAGGFNEQFS. The CDR3 nucleotides read TGCAGCGTTGCGCGAGCAGGGGGATTCAATGAGCAGTTCTCC.

This clonotype showed up just a few times. The chain employs TRBV7-8 and TRBJ2-7, with 9 positions matching TRBD2. Germline V gene sequence: CDR1 SGHVS, CDR2 FQNEAQ. V shed 5 bases, J shed 5 bases, and the junction held 10 bases outside the gene matches. The CDR3 extends over 15 amino acids. The CDR3 is CASSGSSSGTHEQYF. The CDR3 nucleotides are TGTGCCAGCAGCGGAAGCTCTAGCGGGACTCACGAGCAGTACTTC.

In its sample, this clonotype was seen many times. The rearrangement uses TRBV11-2 and TRBJ1-2, with 7 bases fitting TRBD1. The CDR3 has 15 amino acids. With 5 bases clipped from V and 8 bases from J, the junction kept 14 bases outside the gene matches. The germline V gene encodes CDR1 SGHAT and CDR2 FQNNGV. In DNA, the CDR3 is TGTGCCAGCAGCCCTCCCGAGGACAGGTTCCGAGGCTACACCTTC. Residues: CASSPPEDRFRGYTF.

This clonotype was picked up many times. This chain joins TRBV21-1 and TRBJ2-4; TRBD2, as called in the table, went unchecked against the DNA. TRBV21-1 corresponds to a pseudogene. The CDR3 consists of 17 residues. The CDR3 reads CASNLVGGLGPKNIQYF. The CDR3 DNA reads TGTGCCAGCAACCTAGTAGGAGGGCTCGGTCCCAAAAACATTCAGTACTTC.